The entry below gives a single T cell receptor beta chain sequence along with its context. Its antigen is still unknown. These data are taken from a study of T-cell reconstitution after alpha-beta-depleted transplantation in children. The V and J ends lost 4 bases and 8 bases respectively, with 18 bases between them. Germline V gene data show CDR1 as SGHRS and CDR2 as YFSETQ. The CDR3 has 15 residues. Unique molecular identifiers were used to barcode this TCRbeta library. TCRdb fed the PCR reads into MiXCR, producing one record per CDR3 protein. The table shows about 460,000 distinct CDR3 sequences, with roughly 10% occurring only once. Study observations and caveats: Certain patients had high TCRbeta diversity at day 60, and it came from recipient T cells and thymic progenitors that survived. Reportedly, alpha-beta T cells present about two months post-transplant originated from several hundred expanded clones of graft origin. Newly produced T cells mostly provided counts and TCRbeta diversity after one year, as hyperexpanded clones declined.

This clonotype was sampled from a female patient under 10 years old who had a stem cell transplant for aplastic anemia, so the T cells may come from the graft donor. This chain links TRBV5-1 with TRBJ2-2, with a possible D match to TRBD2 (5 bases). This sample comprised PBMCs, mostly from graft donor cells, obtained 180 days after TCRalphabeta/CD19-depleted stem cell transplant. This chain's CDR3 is CASSPRASQVGELFF. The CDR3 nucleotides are TGCGCCAGCAGCCCCCGTGCTAGCCAAGTGGGGGAGCTGTTTTTT.